Following are 4 T cell receptor beta chains from one sample sequenced in a study of cytomegalovirus exposure and HLA in healthy donors. The study ran its PCR with 60 Vbeta and 13 Jbeta primers. Produced via immunoSEQ multiplex PCR; TCRdb's table is partial and in-frame only. The sample carries approximately 120,000 clones, roughly 70% recorded once. The specimen sequenced was PBMCs. The receptors were gathered from a woman in her 70s in good health and CMV-seropositive.

The chain combines TRBV15 with TRBJ1-6; the D gene is possibly TRBD1 (6 bases). In germline, CDR1 is LNHNV, CDR2 YYDKDF (reference sequence). The CDR3 loop spans 14 amino acids. The ends were cut back, 5 bases at V and 10 bases at J, with 15 bases in the middle. CDR3 in amino acids: CATSERGSKSPLHF. The CDR3 region has the DNA TGTGCCACCAGCGAAAGGGGGTCAAAATCACCCCTCCACTTT.

The chain employs TRBV27 and TRBJ2-2; perhaps TRBD1 as D (5 bases). This CDR3 is 16 amino acids long. V lost 6 bases and J 5 bases, leaving 19 bases between the germline ends. Germline V gene data show CDR1 as MNHEY and CDR2 as SMNVEV (reference sequence). CDR3 region: CASSPSSRASTGELFF. In nucleotides, the CDR3 is TGTGCCAGCAGCCCAAGCAGCAGGGCGTCGACCGGGGAGCTGTTTTTT.

V is TRBV10-3 and J is TRBJ2-5, with 9 bases identical to TRBD2. V lost 6 bases and J lost 5; bases outside the gene matches: 10. CDR1 and CDR2 from the germline V gene are ENHRY and SYGVKD. The length of the CDR3 is 15 residues. CDR3 region: CAIRGSGGVGETQYF. CDR3 nucleotide sequence: TGTGCCATCAGGGGTAGCGGGGGTGTGGGGGAGACCCAGTACTTC.

J is TRBJ2-2 and V is TRBV29-1; 11 bases line up with TRBD1. Germline CDR1 is SQVTM and CDR2 is ANQGSEA. The CDR3 extends over 15 amino acids. J gave up 5 bases and V 8 bases, and 10 bases lay outside the gene matches. The CDR3 reads CSSLGGTGGTGELFF. CDR3 DNA sequence: TGCAGCTCTTTGGGGGGGACAGGGGGAACCGGGGAGCTGTTTTTT.